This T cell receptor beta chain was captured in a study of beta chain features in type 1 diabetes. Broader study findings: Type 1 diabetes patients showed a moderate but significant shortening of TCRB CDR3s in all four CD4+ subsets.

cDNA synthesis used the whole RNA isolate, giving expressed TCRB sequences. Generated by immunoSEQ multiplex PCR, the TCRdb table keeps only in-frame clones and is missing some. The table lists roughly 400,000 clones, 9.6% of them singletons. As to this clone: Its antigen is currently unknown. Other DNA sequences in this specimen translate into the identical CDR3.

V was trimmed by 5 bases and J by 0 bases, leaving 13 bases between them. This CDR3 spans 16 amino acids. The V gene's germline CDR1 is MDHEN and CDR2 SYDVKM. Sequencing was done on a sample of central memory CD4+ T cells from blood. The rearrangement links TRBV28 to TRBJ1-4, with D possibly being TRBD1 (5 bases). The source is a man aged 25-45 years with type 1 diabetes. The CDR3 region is CASSPWRGATNEKLFF. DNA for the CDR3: TGTGCCAGCAGTCCCTGGAGGGGTGCAACTAATGAAAAACTGTTTTTT.